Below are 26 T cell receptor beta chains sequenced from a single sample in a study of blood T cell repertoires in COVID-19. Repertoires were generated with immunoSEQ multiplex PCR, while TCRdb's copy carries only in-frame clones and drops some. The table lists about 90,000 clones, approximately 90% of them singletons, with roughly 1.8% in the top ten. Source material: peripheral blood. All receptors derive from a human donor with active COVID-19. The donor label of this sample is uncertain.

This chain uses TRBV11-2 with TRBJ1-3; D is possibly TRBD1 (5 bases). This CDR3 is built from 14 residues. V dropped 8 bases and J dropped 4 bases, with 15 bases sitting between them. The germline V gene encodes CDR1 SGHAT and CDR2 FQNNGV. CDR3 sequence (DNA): TGTGCCAGCGGGACTGGGCGAACCGGAAACACCATATATTTT. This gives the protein CASGTGRTGNTIYF.

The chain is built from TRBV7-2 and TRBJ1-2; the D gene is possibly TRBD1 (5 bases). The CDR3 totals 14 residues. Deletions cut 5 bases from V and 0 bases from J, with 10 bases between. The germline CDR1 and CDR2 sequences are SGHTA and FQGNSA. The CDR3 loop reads CASSADRANYGYTF. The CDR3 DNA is TGTGCCAGCAGCGCAGACAGAGCTAACTATGGCTACACCTTC.

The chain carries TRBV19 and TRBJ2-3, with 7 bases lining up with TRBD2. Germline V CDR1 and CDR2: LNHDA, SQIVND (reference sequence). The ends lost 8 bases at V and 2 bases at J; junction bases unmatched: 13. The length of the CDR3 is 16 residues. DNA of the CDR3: TGTGCCAGTGAGGGGCGTTCTAGCGGATACACAGATACGCAGTATTTT. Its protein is CASEGRSSGYTDTQYF.

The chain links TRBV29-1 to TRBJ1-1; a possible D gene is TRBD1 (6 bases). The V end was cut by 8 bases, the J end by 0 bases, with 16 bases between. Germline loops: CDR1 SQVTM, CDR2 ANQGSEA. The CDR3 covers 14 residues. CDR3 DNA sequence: TGCAGCCCAACCCTCCAGGGGATGAACACTGAAGCTTTCTTT. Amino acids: CSPTLQGMNTEAFF.

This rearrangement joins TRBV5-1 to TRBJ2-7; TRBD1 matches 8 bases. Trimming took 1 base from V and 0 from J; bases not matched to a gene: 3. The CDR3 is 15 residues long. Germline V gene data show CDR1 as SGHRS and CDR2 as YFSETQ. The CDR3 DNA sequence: TGCGCCAGCAGCTTGACGACAGGGGCCTCCTACGAGCAGTACTTC. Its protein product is CASSLTTGASYEQYF.

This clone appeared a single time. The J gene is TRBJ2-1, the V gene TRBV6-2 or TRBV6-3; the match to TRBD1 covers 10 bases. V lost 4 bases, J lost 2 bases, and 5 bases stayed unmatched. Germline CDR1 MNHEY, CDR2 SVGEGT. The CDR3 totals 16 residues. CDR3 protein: CASSSPGTGAYNEQFF. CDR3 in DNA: TGTGCCAGCAGTTCTCCCGGGACAGGGGCCTACAATGAGCAGTTCTTC.

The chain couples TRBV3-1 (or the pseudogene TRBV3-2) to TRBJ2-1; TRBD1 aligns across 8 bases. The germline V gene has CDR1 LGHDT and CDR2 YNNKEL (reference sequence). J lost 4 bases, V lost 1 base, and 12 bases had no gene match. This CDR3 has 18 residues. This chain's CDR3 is CASSQVRIQGASYNEQFF. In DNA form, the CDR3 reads TGTGCCAGCAGCCAAGTAAGGATTCAGGGGGCGAGTTACAATGAGCAGTTCTTC.

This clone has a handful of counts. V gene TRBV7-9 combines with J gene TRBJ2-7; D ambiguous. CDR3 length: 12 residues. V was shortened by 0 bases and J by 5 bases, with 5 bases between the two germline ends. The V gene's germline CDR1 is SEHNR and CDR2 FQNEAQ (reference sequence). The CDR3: CASSLARNEQYF. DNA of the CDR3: TGTGCCAGCAGCTTAGCGCGGAACGAGCAGTACTTC. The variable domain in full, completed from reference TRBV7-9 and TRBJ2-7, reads DTGVSQNPRHKITKRGQNVTFRCDPISEHNRLYWYRQTLGQGPEFLTYFQNEAQLEKSRLLSDRFSAERPKGSFSTLEIQRTEQGDSAMYLCASSLARNEQYFGPGTRLTVT.

CDR3 amino acids: CASSQPGQGAPSNEQFF. The CDR3 coding sequence is TGCGCCAGCAGCCAGCCCGGACAGGGGGCGCCCTCGAATGAGCAGTTCTTC. The rearrangement joins TRBV5-1 to TRBJ2-1; the match to TRBD1 covers 11 bases. Trimming at V came to 4 bases and at J to 7 bases, leaving 13 bases not matched to a gene. The V gene's germline CDR1 is SGHRS and CDR2 YFSETQ. CDR3 length: 17 residues.

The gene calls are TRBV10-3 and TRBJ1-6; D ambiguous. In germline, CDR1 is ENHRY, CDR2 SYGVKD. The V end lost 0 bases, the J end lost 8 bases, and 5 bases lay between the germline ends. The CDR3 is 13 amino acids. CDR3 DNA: TGTGCCATCAGTGAGTCGGGAGATTCACCCCTCCACTTT. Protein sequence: CAISESGDSPLHF.

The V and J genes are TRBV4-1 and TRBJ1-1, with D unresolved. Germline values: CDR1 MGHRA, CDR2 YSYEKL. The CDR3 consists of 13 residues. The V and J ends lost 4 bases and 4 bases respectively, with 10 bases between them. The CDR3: CASSPRVPTEAFF. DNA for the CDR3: TGCGCCAGCAGCCCCCGGGTTCCCACTGAAGCTTTCTTT.

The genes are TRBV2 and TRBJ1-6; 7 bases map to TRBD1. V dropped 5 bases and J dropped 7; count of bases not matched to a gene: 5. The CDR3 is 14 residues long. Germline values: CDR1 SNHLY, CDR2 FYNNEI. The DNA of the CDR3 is TGTGCCAGCAGTTTAGGGACAGAGAATTCACCCCTCCACTTT. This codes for CASSLGTENSPLHF.

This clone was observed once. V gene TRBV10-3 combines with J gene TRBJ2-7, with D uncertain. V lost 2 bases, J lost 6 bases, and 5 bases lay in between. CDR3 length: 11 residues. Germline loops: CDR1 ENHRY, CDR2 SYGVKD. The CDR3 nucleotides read TGTGCCATCAGTGAGGTCGGCGAGCAGTACTTC. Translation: CAISEVGEQYF.

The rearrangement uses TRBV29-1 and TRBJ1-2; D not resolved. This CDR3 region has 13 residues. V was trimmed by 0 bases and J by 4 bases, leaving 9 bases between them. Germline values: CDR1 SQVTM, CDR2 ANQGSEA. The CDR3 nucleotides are TGCAGCGTTGAAGAAACGGGGAGCTATGGCTACACCTTC. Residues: CSVEETGSYGYTF.

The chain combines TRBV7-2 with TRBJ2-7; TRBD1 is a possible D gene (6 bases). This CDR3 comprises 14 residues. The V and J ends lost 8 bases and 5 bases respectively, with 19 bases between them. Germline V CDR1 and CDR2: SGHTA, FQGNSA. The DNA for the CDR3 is TGTGCCAGCGGATTGAGGGGGTCTTGGAACGAGCAGTACTTC. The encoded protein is CASGLRGSWNEQYF.

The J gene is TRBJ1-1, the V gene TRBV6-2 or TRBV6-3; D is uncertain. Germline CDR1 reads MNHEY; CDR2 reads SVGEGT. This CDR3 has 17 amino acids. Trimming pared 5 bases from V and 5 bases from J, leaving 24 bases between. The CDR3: CASSQDHFPGSGTEAFF. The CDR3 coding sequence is TGTGCCAGCAGTCAGGACCATTTCCCGGGGAGTGGAACTGAAGCTTTCTTT.

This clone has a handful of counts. The CDR3 here is CASSPADLRAQHF. Here the CDR3 DNA reads TGTGCCAGCTCACCAGCGGATCTCAGGGCCCAGCATTTT. The V and J genes are TRBV18 and TRBJ1-5, with D possibly TRBD1 on 5 matching bases. The V gene's germline CDR1 is KGHSH and CDR2 LQKENI. This CDR3 comprises 13 residues. V lost 2 bases and J lost 11, with 13 bases in between. Filled out from reference TRBV18 and TRBJ1-5, the complete variable domain reads NAGVMQNPRHLVRRRGQEARLRCSPMKGHSHVYWYRQLPEEGLKFMVYLQKENIIDESGMPKERFSAEFPKEGPSILRIQQVVRGDSAAYFCASSPADLRAQHFGDGTRLSIL.

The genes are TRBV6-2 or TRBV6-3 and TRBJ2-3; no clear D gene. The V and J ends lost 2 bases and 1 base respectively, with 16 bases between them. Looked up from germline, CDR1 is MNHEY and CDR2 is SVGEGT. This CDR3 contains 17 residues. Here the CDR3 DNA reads TGTGCCAGCAGTTACGCCCAGCCTAAAGGAGGCACAGATACGCAGTATTTT. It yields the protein CASSYAQPKGGTDTQYF.

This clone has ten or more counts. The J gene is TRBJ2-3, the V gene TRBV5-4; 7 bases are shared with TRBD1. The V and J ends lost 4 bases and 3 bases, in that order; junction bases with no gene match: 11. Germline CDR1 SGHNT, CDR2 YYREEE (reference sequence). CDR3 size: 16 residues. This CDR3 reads CASSPAPHRGTDTQYF. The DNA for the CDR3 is TGTGCCAGCAGCCCTGCCCCACACAGGGGTACAGATACGCAGTATTTT.

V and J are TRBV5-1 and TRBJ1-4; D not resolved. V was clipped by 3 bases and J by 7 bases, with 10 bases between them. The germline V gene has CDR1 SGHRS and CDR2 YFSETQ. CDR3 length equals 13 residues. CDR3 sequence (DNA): TGCGCCAGCAGCTCCGAGCCGGGTGAAAAACTGTTTTTT. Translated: CASSSEPGEKLFF.

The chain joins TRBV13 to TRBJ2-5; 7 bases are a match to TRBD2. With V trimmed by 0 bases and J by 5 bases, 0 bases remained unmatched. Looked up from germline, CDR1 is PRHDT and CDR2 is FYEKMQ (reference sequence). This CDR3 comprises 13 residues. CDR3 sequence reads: CASSLGGGETQYF. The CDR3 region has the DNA TGTGCCAGCAGCTTAGGGGGAGGGGAGACCCAGTACTTC.

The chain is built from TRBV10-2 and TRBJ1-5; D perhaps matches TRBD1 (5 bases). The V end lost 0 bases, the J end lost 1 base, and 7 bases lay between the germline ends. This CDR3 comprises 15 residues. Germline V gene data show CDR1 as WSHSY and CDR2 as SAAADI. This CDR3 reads CASSESGASNQPQHF. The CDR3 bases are TGCGCCAGCAGTGAGTCAGGGGCAAGCAATCAGCCCCAGCATTTT.

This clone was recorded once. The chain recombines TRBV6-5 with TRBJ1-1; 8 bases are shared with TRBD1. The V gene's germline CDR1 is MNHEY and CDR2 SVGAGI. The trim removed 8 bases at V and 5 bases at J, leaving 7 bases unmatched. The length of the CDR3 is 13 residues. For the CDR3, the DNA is TGTGCCAGCGGTCTGACAGGGGAAACTGAAGCTTTCTTT. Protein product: CASGLTGETEAFF.

Here the CDR3 reads CASDYRGTGIYEQYF. The DNA for the CDR3 is TGTGCCAGCGACTACCGAGGGACAGGGATTTACGAGCAGTACTTC. This sequence joins TRBV5-8 and TRBJ2-7; 9 bases map to TRBD1. From germline, CDR1 is SGHTS and CDR2 YDEGEE. With 7 bases clipped from V and 4 bases from J, the junction kept 12 bases outside the gene matches. The CDR3 is 15 residues long. The full variable domain, rest sourced from reference TRBV5-8 and TRBJ2-7, is EAGVTQSPTHLIKTRGQQATLRCSPISGHTSVYWYQQALGLGLQFLLWYDEGEERNRGNFPPRFSGRQFPNYSSELNVNALELEDSALYLCASDYRGTGIYEQYFGPGTRLTVT.

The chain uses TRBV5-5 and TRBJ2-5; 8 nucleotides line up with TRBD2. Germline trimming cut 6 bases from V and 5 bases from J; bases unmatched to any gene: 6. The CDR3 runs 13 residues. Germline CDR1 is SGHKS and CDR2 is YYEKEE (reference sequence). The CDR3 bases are TGTGCCAGCACCTTCGGCGGGAGGGAGACCCAGTACTTC. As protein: CASTFGGRETQYF.

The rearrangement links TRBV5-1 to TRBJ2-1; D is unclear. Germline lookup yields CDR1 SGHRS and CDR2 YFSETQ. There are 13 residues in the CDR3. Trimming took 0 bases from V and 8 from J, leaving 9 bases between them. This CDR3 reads CASSLDGMDEQFF. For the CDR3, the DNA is TGCGCCAGCAGCTTGGATGGCATGGATGAGCAGTTCTTC.